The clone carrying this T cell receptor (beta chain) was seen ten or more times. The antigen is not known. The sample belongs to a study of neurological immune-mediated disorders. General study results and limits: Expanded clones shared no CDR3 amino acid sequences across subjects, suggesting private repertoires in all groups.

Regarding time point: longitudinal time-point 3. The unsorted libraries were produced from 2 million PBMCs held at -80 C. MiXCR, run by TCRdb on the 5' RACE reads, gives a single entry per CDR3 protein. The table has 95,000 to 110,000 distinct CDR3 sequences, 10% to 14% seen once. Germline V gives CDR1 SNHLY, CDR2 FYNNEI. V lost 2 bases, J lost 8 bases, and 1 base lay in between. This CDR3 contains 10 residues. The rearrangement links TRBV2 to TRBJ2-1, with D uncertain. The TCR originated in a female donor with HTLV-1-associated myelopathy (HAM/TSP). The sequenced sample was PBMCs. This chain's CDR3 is CASSEYEQFF. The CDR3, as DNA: TGTGCCAGCAGTGAATATGAGCAGTTCTTC.